This entry lists 19 T cell receptor beta chains sequenced from one sample in a study of blood T cell repertoires in COVID-19. Libraries were prepared by immunoSEQ multiplex PCR; TCRdb keeps only in-frame clonotypes and omits some of them. The table has some 100,000 clones, approximately 90% seen once. Specimen: peripheral blood. The receptors were sampled from a human donor in a cohort sampled during active COVID-19.

The rearrangement uses TRBV19 and TRBJ2-3; no firm D call. Per the germline V gene, CDR1 is LNHDA and CDR2 is SQIVND (reference sequence). The CDR3 covers 14 residues. V was clipped by 5 bases and J by 3 bases, with 12 bases between them. CDR3 region: CASSPGGVTDTQYF. DNA of the CDR3: TGTGCCAGTAGTCCCGGTGGTGTTACAGATACGCAGTATTTT.

V usage is TRBV19 and J usage is TRBJ1-5, with unresolved D. With 7 bases removed from V and 0 bases from J, the gap between germline ends came to 16 bases. Germline V CDR1 and CDR2: LNHDA, SQIVND (reference sequence). This CDR3 is built from 16 residues. The CDR3 region has the DNA TGTGCCAGTATGGATCGGGGAAAATATAGCAATCAGCCCCAGCATTTT. Translation gives CASMDRGKYSNQPQHF.

V usage is TRBV7-3 and J usage is TRBJ2-7, with a tentative D call TRBD1 (5 bases). The CDR3 has 14 amino acids. Deletions cut 5 bases from V and 1 base from J, with 12 bases between. Germline V gene data show CDR1 as SGHTA and CDR2 as FQGTGA. The DNA for the CDR3 is TGTGCCAGCAGCCCTACGACAGCATCCTACGAGCAGTACTTC. Protein: CASSPTTASYEQYF.

The rearrangement links TRBV19 to TRBJ2-2; D may be TRBD1 (6 bases). The germline V gene encodes CDR1 LNHDA and CDR2 SQIVND (reference sequence). The CDR3 covers 13 residues. Trimming stripped 7 bases from V and 5 bases from J, with 11 bases between. The CDR3 bases are TGTGCCAGTACAGGGGTCGGGACCGGGGAGCTGTTTTTT. This sequence encodes CASTGVGTGELFF.

V is TRBV10-3 and J is TRBJ2-7; 9 bases are a match to TRBD1. V shed 5 bases, J shed 5 bases, and the junction held 7 bases outside the gene matches. From germline, CDR1 is ENHRY and CDR2 SYGVKD. The CDR3 runs to 14 residues. The CDR3 loop is CAISRDRATHEQYF. As DNA, the CDR3 is TGTGCCATCAGTCGGGACAGGGCGACTCACGAGCAGTACTTC.

The chain recombines TRBV7-2 with TRBJ2-1, with 13 bases matching TRBD2. V was clipped by 5 bases and J by 12 bases; unmatched bases: 13. Germline CDR1 SGHTA, CDR2 FQGNSA. The CDR3 contains 16 residues. CDR3 region: CASSTRTSGGGLTQFF. The CDR3 DNA follows: TGTGCCAGCAGCACACGGACTAGCGGGGGAGGACTAACGCAGTTCTTC.

This chain joins TRBV10-3 and TRBJ1-5; 9 nucleotides line up with TRBD1. V shed 6 bases and J 5 bases; nucleotides not matched to a gene: 5. This CDR3 region has 14 residues. Germline-derived CDR1 and CDR2 are ENHRY and SYGVKD. DNA of the CDR3: TGTGCCATCAGCCGGGACAGGGCTGATCAGCCCCAGCATTTT. Residues: CAISRDRADQPQHF.

The chain recombines TRBV3-1 (or the pseudogene TRBV3-2) with TRBJ2-1; D gene uncertain. CDR3 length: 12 amino acids. Germline V gives CDR1 LGHDT, CDR2 YNNKEL (reference sequence). V lost 4 bases, J lost 7 bases, and 8 bases lay in between. The CDR3 DNA sequence: TGTGCCAGCAGCCCCACGGTAAATGAGCAGTTCTTC. This gives the protein CASSPTVNEQFF.

The V gene is TRBV7-9, the J gene TRBJ2-7; 11 nucleotides line up with TRBD2. Per the germline V gene, CDR1 is SEHNR and CDR2 is FQNEAQ (reference sequence). The CDR3 runs to 16 residues. Trimming at V came to 5 bases and at J to 5 bases, leaving 11 bases not matched to a gene. The CDR3 nucleotides read TGTGCCAGCAGCCGTCGAACTAGCGGGAGCTTCCACGAGCAGTACTTC. Translated: CASSRRTSGSFHEQYF.

The chain is built from TRBV12-3 or TRBV12-4 and TRBJ2-3, with no clear D. This CDR3 comprises 13 residues. Trimming pared 3 bases from V and 0 bases from J, leaving 4 bases between. Here the CDR3 reads CASSFRSTDTQYF. DNA of the CDR3: TGTGCCAGCAGTTTCCGGAGCACAGATACGCAGTATTTT.

The chain's CDR3 is CASSSTRTSGSGTDTQYF. In DNA, the CDR3 is TGCGCCAGCAGCTCTACCCGGACTAGCGGGAGTGGGACAGATACGCAGTATTTT. This chain links TRBV5-1 with TRBJ2-3; TRBD2 matches at 13 bases. This CDR3 spans 18 amino acids. CDR1 is SGHRS, CDR2 YFSETQ, per germline. The trim removed 3 bases at V and 3 bases at J, leaving 10 bases unmatched.

The rearrangement joins TRBV6-5 to TRBJ2-2; no clear D. The CDR3 is made up of 14 amino acids. The germline V gene encodes CDR1 MNHEY and CDR2 SVGAGI. V lost 5 bases and J lost 0, with 7 bases in between. CDR3 bases: TGTGCCAGCAGTCTTATTTCGAACACCGGGGAGCTGTTTTTT. Amino acid sequence: CASSLISNTGELFF.

A single count supports this clone. The chain uses TRBV2 and TRBJ1-1; no reliable D call. The germline V and J ends were trimmed by 6 bases and 7 bases, with 15 bases remaining between them. The CDR3 has 13 amino acids. The germline CDR1 and CDR2 sequences are SNHLY and FYNNEI. CDR3 coding DNA: TGTGCCAGCAGACCCCCGGTAGAGAGTGAAGCTTTCTTT. Protein sequence: CASRPPVESEAFF.

The rearrangement links TRBV3-1 (or the pseudogene TRBV3-2) to TRBJ1-2, with TRBD1 matching 7 bases. V was clipped by 1 base and J by 7 bases; unmatched bases: 6. The germline gives CDR1 LGHDT, CDR2 YNNKEL (reference sequence). This CDR3 comprises 14 residues. The CDR3 region is CASSQGRQGRGYTF. Written as DNA, the CDR3 is TGTGCCAGCAGCCAAGGTAGACAGGGACGTGGCTACACCTTC.

J is TRBJ2-7 and V is TRBV5-5, with 9 bases fitting TRBD2. The V gene's germline CDR1 is SGHKS and CDR2 YYEKEE (reference sequence). CDR3 length equals 14 residues. V shed 2 bases and J 6 bases; nucleotides not matched to a gene: 6. CDR3 protein: CASSFSGSKGEQYF. Here the CDR3 DNA reads TGTGCCAGCAGCTTTAGCGGGAGCAAGGGCGAGCAGTACTTC.

This clone was observed a handful of times. The J gene is TRBJ2-7, the V gene TRBV11-3; D is ambiguous. The CDR3 contains 12 residues. Germline loops: CDR1 SGHNT, CDR2 YENEEA. V was shortened by 5 bases and J by 3 bases, with 8 bases between the two germline ends. The CDR3: CASSGDGYEQYF. The DNA of the CDR3 is TGTGCCAGCAGCGGAGACGGCTACGAGCAGTACTTC.

This rearrangement joins TRBV7-3 to TRBJ2-5; TRBD1 matches at 8 bases. V was pared by 5 bases and J by 6 bases, with 5 bases of the junction left unmatched. The CDR3 has 13 amino acids. Germline loops: CDR1 SGHTA, CDR2 FQGTGA. The CDR3 protein is CASSPRQGKTQYF. The CDR3 coding sequence is TGTGCCAGCAGCCCCCGACAGGGGAAGACCCAGTACTTC.

The CDR3 sequence is CASSAMVPAGNNQPQHF. The CDR3 DNA sequence: TGTGCCAGCAGTGCGATGGTCCCGGCAGGGAACAATCAGCCCCAGCATTTT. J is TRBJ1-5 and V is TRBV6-4; TRBD1 is a possible D gene (5 bases). The CDR3 length is 17 residues. Between the trimmed V and J ends, which lost 4 bases and 3 bases, there was a span of 19 bases. Germline V gene sequence: CDR1 MRHNA, CDR2 SNTAGT.

V is TRBV6-1 and J is TRBJ2-1; tentative D call: TRBD1 (5 bases). Germline CDR1 MNHNS, CDR2 SASEGT. This CDR3 is 15 amino acids long. V lost 1 base to trimming and J lost 0 bases, with 7 bases between them. For the CDR3, the DNA is TGTGCCAGCAGTGAAGGGACAAGCTCCTACAATGAGCAGTTCTTC. It specifies CASSEGTSSYNEQFF.